A single sample is the source of the 7 T cell receptor beta chains below, sequenced in a study of T-cell memory formation after mild COVID-19. In TCRdb, the 5' RACE reads were re-called with MiXCR into one record per CDR3 protein. The table has some 280,000 distinct CDR3 sequences, around 15% seen once. Sequencing input: PBMCs or a T cell subset sorted from them (not recorded which). These receptors came from a man between 18 and 29 years old who had mild COVID-19 (a few samples of this study predate the infection). Cell type and time point are not known.

This clonotype has more than one count but fewer than ten. The V and J genes are TRBV10-3 and TRBJ2-3; D perhaps matches TRBD2 (6 bases). The CDR3 runs to 16 residues. Germline V gives CDR1 ENHRY, CDR2 SYGVKD. V dropped 7 bases and J dropped 2 bases, with 19 bases sitting between them. The DNA for the CDR3 is TGTGCCATCAACCACGCCGCGGGACCGAACACAGATACGCAGTATTTT. Translated, it gives CAINHAAGPNTDTQYF.

The gene calls are TRBV6-5 and TRBJ2-3, with 10 bases fitting TRBD1. With 5 bases clipped from V and 4 bases from J, the junction kept 6 bases outside the gene matches. This CDR3 has 15 amino acids. CDR1 and CDR2 from the germline V gene are MNHEY and SVGAGI. The CDR3 DNA follows: TGTGCCAGCAGTGCATGGACAGGGGGAGCAGATACGCAGTATTTT. This gives the protein CASSAWTGGADTQYF.

This clonotype was recorded many times. The chain links TRBV11-2 to TRBJ2-5, with D unresolved. CDR1 is SGHAT and CDR2 is FQNNGV in the germline V gene. V lost 5 bases and J 4 bases, leaving 8 bases between the germline ends. CDR3 length equals 12 residues. The chain's CDR3 is CASSPAVETQYF. CDR3 coding DNA: TGTGCCAGCAGCCCTGCTGTAGAGACCCAGTACTTC.

The V call is TRBV6-2 or TRBV6-3, the J call TRBJ2-1; 8 positions agree with TRBD2. Germline V CDR1 and CDR2: MNHEY, SVGEGT. The trim removed 0 bases at V and 1 base at J, leaving 5 bases unmatched. The CDR3 is 17 amino acids. The CDR3 coding sequence is TGTGCCAGCAGTTACTCGGTCAGCGGGGGTTCCTACAATGAGCAGTTCTTC. Its protein is CASSYSVSGGSYNEQFF.

Note on this clonotype: Relative to the germline gene, one junction end is altered; a read error may explain this. This chain uses TRBV12-3 or TRBV12-4 with TRBJ1-1; D remains unclear. CDR3 length: 13 residues. CDR3 protein: CASRNGPNTGAFF. DNA of the CDR3: TGTGCCAGCAGAAATGGCCCGAACACTGGAGCTTTCTTT.

This chain uses TRBV30 with TRBJ1-3, with D unclear. V lost 0 bases and J lost 0, with 12 bases in between. CDR1 is GTSNPN and CDR2 is SVGIG in the germline V gene (reference sequence). The CDR3 sequence is 16 residues long. CDR3 protein: CAWSVDWGLSGNTIYF. The CDR3 coding sequence is TGTGCCTGGAGTGTAGACTGGGGTCTCTCTGGAAACACCATATATTTT.

The V call is TRBV7-6, the J call TRBJ1-3; D uncertain. The germline V and J ends were trimmed by 0 bases and 2 bases, with 11 bases remaining between them. The CDR3 is 16 amino acids. Germline V CDR1 and CDR2: SGHVS, FNYEAQ. CDR3 region: CASSLAPGIAGNTIYF. Here the CDR3 DNA reads TGTGCCAGCAGCTTAGCGCCAGGTATAGCTGGAAACACCATATATTTT.